This T cell receptor (beta chain) was recorded in a study of pediatric ulcerative colitis. About this clone itself: Its antigen is undetermined.

This CDR3 contains 16 residues. The V gene lost 4 bases and the J gene lost 1 base, with 17 bases spanning the gap. Germline CDR1 reads SGHDT; CDR2 reads YYEEEE. During colonoscopy, one to two rectal pinch biopsies were collected. Profiled with immunoSEQ multiplex PCR; TCRdb holds only in-frame clones, not every one. The table lists approximately 40,000 clones, 73% of them singletons. General study results and limits: Blood-rectal clonal overlap within each person was significantly higher in ulcerative colitis patients than controls.

This chain uses TRBV5-6 with TRBJ1-1, with D possibly TRBD1 on 6 matching bases. Input material: gut tissue. The origin of this receptor is a boy younger than 18 with moderate ulcerative colitis. CDR3 region: CASSRPPLGQNTEAFF. CDR3 coding DNA: TGTGCCAGCAGCCGCCCGCCCCTGGGACAGAACACTGAAGCTTTCTTT.